This T cell receptor (beta chain) is from a study of read filtering for tumor transcriptome and immune sequencing. From about 0.4 ug of RNA, a library with molecular barcoded alpha/delta and beta/gamma adaptors was made. Via MiXCR, TCRdb re-called the reads, giving one row per CDR3 protein. The sample holds approximately 140,000 distinct CDR3 sequences, roughly an eighth seen once. This clonotype was counted at least ten times. CDR1 and CDR2 from the germline V gene are SGHDT and YYEEEE. The CDR3 spans 16 residues. V was cut by 4 bases and J by 7 bases, with 21 bases left in between. Sequenced material: a population of CD138-negative cells sorted from bone marrow. This chain links TRBV5-6 with TRBJ2-1; D gene ambiguous. The clonotype comes from a donor at least 40 years old with multiple myeloma. The DNA for the CDR3 is TGTGCCAGCAGCCTTCGAGAGGCCTCCCTCTGGAATGAGCAGTTCTTC. Residues: CASSLREASLWNEQFF.